This TCR beta chain was sequenced for a study of control samples from healthy donors and cancer patients. V gave up 7 bases and J gave up 0 bases, with 11 bases separating them. This CDR3 spans 13 amino acids. Germline loops: CDR1 SGHRS, CDR2 YFSETQ. Assay used: immunoSEQ multiplex PCR; TCRdb lists only in-frame clones, some missing. The profile covers approximately 94,000 clones, with approximately 89% appearing a single time and nearly 0.95% taken by the ten largest. The clonotype comes from a woman between 25 and 40 years old in good health. Sample: blood. The J gene is TRBJ2-7, the V gene TRBV5-1; tentatively, D is TRBD1 (6 bases). The DNA of the CDR3 is TGCGCCAGCCACCGGGACACCTCCTACGAGCAGTACTTC. This encodes CASHRDTSYEQYF.